Listed here are 27 T cell receptor beta chains from one sample, sequenced in a study of human T cells and chemical hapten exposure. Time point denoted: patch test 3, about 24 weeks after DPC sensitization. Treatment defined: therapeutic diphenylcyclopropenone sensitization with weekly scalp DPC. MiXCR, run by TCRdb on the RACE reads, gives a single entry per CDR3 protein. The sample holds some 180,000 distinct CDR3 sequences; about 25% are singletons and the top ten take 2.5%. Material: whole blood, obtained in connection with sensitization to the hapten diphenylcyclopropenone (DPC). The source is a middle-aged woman with alopecia areata. Some clones in this sample may be carry-over from other donors' samples.

The V and J genes are TRBV29-1 and TRBJ2-7, with TRBD1 matching over 7 bases. The length of the CDR3 is 15 residues. The ends lost 4 bases at V and 1 base at J; junction bases unmatched: 10. The germline gives CDR1 SQVTM, CDR2 ANQGSEA. CDR3 amino acids: CSVALGQVRSYEQYF. The CDR3 DNA reads as TGCAGCGTTGCCTTAGGACAGGTGAGGTCCTACGAGCAGTACTTC.

The V gene is TRBV7-2, the J gene TRBJ2-1; D gene uncertain. CDR3 size: 15 residues. In germline, CDR1 is SGHTA, CDR2 FQGNSA. Trimming left V 8 bases short and J 1 base short, with 15 bases between. The CDR3 is CASLPDANSYNEQFF. The CDR3 coding sequence is TGTGCCAGCCTCCCCGACGCGAATTCCTACAATGAGCAGTTCTTC.

CDR3 nucleotide sequence: TGCGCCAGCAGCCCTCGCCAGGGGAGCGGTGGGGGCCCGCCAGAGAAACTGTTTTTT. It specifies CASSPRQGSGGGPPEKLFF. The V gene is TRBV5-1, the J gene TRBJ1-4; a possible D gene is TRBD1 (6 bases). Germline CDR1 and CDR2: SGHRS and YFSETQ. V lost 4 bases, J lost 11 bases, and 33 bases lay in between. The CDR3 totals 19 residues.

There are many counts of this clonotype. The V gene is TRBV5-1, the J gene TRBJ2-5, with D perhaps matching TRBD1 or TRBD2 (6 bases each). Germline lookup yields CDR1 SGHRS and CDR2 YFSETQ. Trimming removed 2 bases at V and 5 bases at J, with 13 bases between. The CDR3 extends over 14 amino acids. The CDR3 sequence: CASSLQGGEETQYF. The CDR3 coding sequence is TGCGCCAGCAGCTTACAGGGAGGTGAGGAGACCCAGTACTTC.

This sequence joins TRBV7-2 and TRBJ2-1; D may be TRBD1 (6 bases). The V and J ends lost 2 bases and 4 bases respectively, with 12 bases between them. Germline V gives CDR1 SGHTA, CDR2 FQGNSA. There are 15 residues in the CDR3. CDR3 bases: TGTGCCAGCAGCTTAACAGGGTCAGGTTACAATGAGCAGTTCTTC. Residues: CASSLTGSGYNEQFF.

The gene calls are TRBV7-2 and TRBJ2-3; D not resolved. The CDR3 spans 13 residues. CDR1 is SGHTA and CDR2 is FQGNSA in the germline V gene. V was pared by 0 bases and J by 6 bases, with 7 bases between. Here the CDR3 reads CASSLAYSDTQYF. The CDR3 DNA sequence: TGTGCCAGCAGCTTAGCGTATAGTGATACGCAGTATTTT. Full variable domain (outside the CDR3, taken from reference TRBV7-2 and TRBJ2-3): GAGVSQSPSNKVTEKGKDVELRCDPISGHTALYWYRQSLGQGLEFLIYFQGNSAPDKSGLPSDRFSAERTGGSVSTLTIQRTQQEDSAVYLCASSLAYSDTQYFGPGTRLTVL.

J is TRBJ2-3 and V is TRBV5-1; perhaps TRBD2 as D (6 bases). The CDR3 spans 14 residues. Germline CDR1 is SGHRS and CDR2 is YFSETQ. Trimming removed 2 bases at V and 8 bases at J, with 15 bases between. The CDR3 spells CASSFSTAEGTQYF. DNA of the CDR3: TGCGCCAGCAGCTTCTCAACGGCGGAGGGTACGCAGTATTTT.

This chain joins TRBV2 and TRBJ2-3; D remains ambiguous. Germline V CDR1 and CDR2: SNHLY, FYNNEI. This CDR3 has 14 residues. V shed 3 bases and J shed 4 bases, with 11 bases lying between them. The CDR3 is CASSDVGRADTQYF. For the CDR3, the DNA is TGTGCCAGCAGTGACGTAGGCCGCGCAGATACGCAGTATTTT.

The chain has TRBV6-5 and TRBJ1-6, with 7 bases lining up with TRBD1. The V gene's germline CDR1 is MNHEY and CDR2 SVGAGI. CDR3 length: 13 residues. V trimming: 7 bases; J trimming: 6 bases; junction bases outside the gene matches: 3. The CDR3 nucleotides are TGTGCCAGCAACCGGGACAGTAATTCACCCCTCCACTTT. Residues: CASNRDSNSPLHF.

This clonotype was counted a few times. This chain joins TRBV18 and TRBJ1-2, with a possible D match to TRBD1 (6 bases). The CDR3 loop spans 15 amino acids. Germline loops: CDR1 KGHSH, CDR2 LQKENI. Trimming cost V 0 bases and J 3 bases, with 11 bases left between them. The CDR3 reads CASSPPPQGYYGYTF. For the CDR3, the DNA is TGTGCCAGCTCACCACCCCCGCAGGGGTACTATGGCTACACCTTC.

In its sample, this clonotype was seen many times. V usage is TRBV10-3 and J usage is TRBJ2-7; D is unresolved. The V gene's germline CDR1 is ENHRY and CDR2 SYGVKD. V was clipped by 9 bases and J by 3 bases, with 15 bases between them. The CDR3 is 13 amino acids. The CDR3 coding sequence is TGTGCCATAAGAAACAGCAACCACTACGAGCAGTACTTC. Translation gives CAIRNSNHYEQYF.

Turning to this clonotype: Compared with germline, one end of the junction differs, possibly owing to a read error. This chain connects TRBV29-1 to TRBJ2-5; 7 nucleotides line up with TRBD2. Per germline, CDR1 SQVTM and CDR2 ANQGSEA. The CDR3 consists of 13 residues. In nucleotides, the CDR3 is TGCAGCGTTGGAGGTCTAGCGGTGGAGACCCAGAACTTC. This codes for CSVGGLAVETQNF.

This chain links TRBV6-5 with TRBJ2-7; 7 bases map to TRBD1. CDR3 length: 14 amino acids. The germline V gene has CDR1 MNHEY and CDR2 SVGAGI. V lost 2 bases, J lost 6 bases, and 7 bases stayed unmatched. The CDR3 DNA sequence: TGTGCCAGCAGTTACGAGGACAGGCCGAGCGAGCAGTACTTC. Translated: CASSYEDRPSEQYF.

The table lists this clonotype with a few counts. The J gene is TRBJ2-7, the V gene TRBV6-5; 7 positions agree with TRBD1. V lost 6 bases to trimming and J lost 9 bases; unmatched junction nucleotides: 8. The CDR3 runs to 12 residues. CDR1 MNHEY and CDR2 SVGAGI come from the germline V gene. The CDR3 loop is CASSNSRDRQYF. The CDR3 DNA reads TGTGCCAGCAGCAACTCACGGGACAGGCAGTACTTC.

This sequence joins TRBV6-2 or TRBV6-3 and TRBJ2-3; D may be TRBD2 (5 bases). Per the germline V gene, CDR1 is MNHEY and CDR2 is SVGEGT. The CDR3 has 13 amino acids. V gave up 7 bases and J gave up 1 base, with 9 bases separating them. The CDR3 sequence is CASTARGTDTQYF. In nucleotides, the CDR3 is TGTGCCAGCACAGCGAGGGGCACAGATACGCAGTATTTT.

This clonotype was observed a handful of times. The rearrangement links TRBV7-2 to TRBJ2-5, with D unresolved. The germline V gene has CDR1 SGHTA and CDR2 FQGNSA. CDR3 length: 13 residues. Trimming removed 5 bases at V and 2 bases at J, with 9 bases between. The CDR3 reads CASSTVGQETQYF. The CDR3 nucleotides are TGTGCCAGCAGCACGGTAGGGCAAGAGACCCAGTACTTC.

This clonotype has more than one count but fewer than ten. The chain couples TRBV28 to TRBJ2-7; no reliable D call. This CDR3 comprises 13 residues. Trimming stripped 5 bases from V and 2 bases from J, with 10 bases between. Germline CDR1 is MDHEN and CDR2 is SYDVKM. The CDR3 sequence is CASSRASTYEQYF. The CDR3, as DNA: TGTGCCAGCAGTCGGGCTTCCACCTACGAGCAGTACTTC.

The chain employs TRBV29-1 and TRBJ2-3, with a weak D call TRBD2 (6 bases). The CDR3 spans 14 residues. CDR1 is SQVTM, CDR2 ANQGSEA, per germline. The V gene lost 7 bases and the J gene lost 6 bases, with 20 bases spanning the gap. The DNA of the CDR3 is TGCAGCGCCGTCCCGGGGGTCCCGCCGGATACGCAGTATTTT. This codes for CSAVPGVPPDTQYF.

The chain links TRBV6-6 to TRBJ1-5; D remains ambiguous. The CDR3 is made up of 15 amino acids. Germline V CDR1 and CDR2: MNHNY, SVGAGI (reference sequence). Between the trimmed V and J ends, which lost 5 bases and 5 bases, there was a span of 16 bases. CDR3 nucleotide sequence: TGTGCCAGCAGTCCAACGCCCCGGCTGGATCAGCCCCAGCATTTT. Translated, it gives CASSPTPRLDQPQHF.

This chain connects TRBV6-9 to TRBJ2-3; maybe TRBD2 (6 bases). The length of the CDR3 is 17 residues. CDR1 is MNHGY, CDR2 SVAAGI, per germline. The V and J ends lost 5 bases and 3 bases respectively, with 21 bases between them. CDR3 DNA sequence: TGTGCCAGCAGTGCCTTTCGGCGCGGGATGGGGACAGATACGCAGTATTTT. Its protein product is CASSAFRRGMGTDTQYF.

The chain joins TRBV28 to TRBJ2-3, with TRBD2 identical over 8 bases. V gave up 6 bases and J gave up 3 bases; unmatched junction bases: 8. Germline V gene sequence: CDR1 MDHEN, CDR2 SYDVKM. The CDR3 spans 15 residues. The CDR3 DNA reads TGTGCCAGCAGAGAGAGCGGGAGAATGACAGATACGCAGTATTTT. This codes for CASRESGRMTDTQYF.

V and J are TRBV29-1 and TRBJ2-4; D remains ambiguous. CDR3 length: 13 residues. Germline loops: CDR1 SQVTM, CDR2 ANQGSEA. Trimming took 7 bases from V and 6 from J, leaving 16 bases between them. The CDR3 sequence is CSARFTVVNIQYF. CDR3 coding DNA: TGCAGCGCCCGCTTTACGGTTGTAAACATTCAGTACTTC.

The V gene is TRBV6-5, the J gene TRBJ1-3; D remains ambiguous. The ends were cut back, 0 bases at V and 0 bases at J, with 15 bases in the middle. The germline V gene encodes CDR1 MNHEY and CDR2 SVGAGI. This CDR3 is 18 amino acids long. The CDR3 here is CASSYSILSRHSGNTIYF. In DNA, the CDR3 is TGTGCCAGCAGTTACTCGATTCTTAGTCGGCACTCTGGAAACACCATATATTTT.

V usage is TRBV5-1 and J usage is TRBJ1-2; D is ambiguous. The V end was cut by 3 bases, the J end by 4 bases, with 10 bases between. This CDR3 region has 13 residues. Germline CDR1 is SGHRS and CDR2 is YFSETQ. CDR3: CASSSRDPYGYTF. CDR3 DNA sequence: TGCGCCAGCAGCTCTCGGGATCCCTATGGCTACACCTTC.

This clonotype has only a few counts. The rearrangement uses TRBV6-5 and TRBJ1-4; TRBD1 matches 8 bases. The CDR3 sequence is 14 residues long. CDR1 is MNHEY and CDR2 is SVGAGI in the germline V gene. Trimming at V came to 6 bases and at J to 4 bases, leaving 4 bases not matched to a gene. This chain's CDR3 is CASRGTGFNEKLFF. The DNA for the CDR3 is TGTGCCAGCAGGGGGACAGGATTTAATGAAAAACTGTTTTTT.

This clonotype has only a few counts. The gene calls are TRBV5-1 and TRBJ1-2; D remains ambiguous. The length of the CDR3 is 12 residues. Trimming shortened V by 0 bases and J by 8 bases, and 8 bases separated the two germline ends. From germline, CDR1 is SGHRS and CDR2 YFSETQ. Here the CDR3 reads CASSLAGRGYTF. CDR3 sequence (DNA): TGCGCCAGCAGCTTGGCAGGACGAGGCTACACCTTC.

The chain joins TRBV10-3 to TRBJ2-2; unclear D gene. V was shortened by 3 bases and J by 2 bases, with 4 bases between the two germline ends. The CDR3 is 13 residues long. Germline V CDR1 and CDR2: ENHRY, SYGVKD. Here the CDR3 reads CAISDANTGELFF. CDR3 nucleotide sequence: TGTGCCATCAGTGATGCAAACACCGGGGAGCTGTTTTTT.